Below are 14 T cell receptor beta chains sequenced from a single sample in a study of blood T cell repertoires in COVID-19. The repertoire was sequenced with immunoSEQ multiplex PCR; TCRdb's copy has only in-frame clones and lacks some. The data hold 150,000 or so clones, with 70% to 90% observed a single time. Sequencing was done on a sample of peripheral blood. The receptors stem from a human donor in a cohort sampled during active COVID-19.

The rearrangement uses TRBV30 and TRBJ1-3; unclear D gene. There are 16 residues in the CDR3. The germline V and J ends were trimmed by 1 base and 0 bases, with 13 bases remaining between them. The germline V gene encodes CDR1 GTSNPN and CDR2 SVGIG (reference sequence). In DNA form, the CDR3 reads TGTGCCTGGAGTGCCACCTCACAGAGCTCTGGAAACACCATATATTTT. Its protein is CAWSATSQSSGNTIYF.

The chain combines TRBV7-8 with TRBJ2-1; TRBD2 matches 15 bases. The V gene's germline CDR1 is SGHVS and CDR2 FQNEAQ. The CDR3 sequence is 16 residues long. J gave up 3 bases and V 6 bases, and 3 bases lay outside the gene matches. The chain's CDR3 is CASRRTSGGVYNEQFF. The CDR3 nucleotides are TGTGCCAGCAGGCGGACTAGCGGGGGGGTCTACAATGAGCAGTTCTTC.

This clone was seen only a few times. The chain is built from TRBV7-9 and TRBJ1-1; no reliable D call. The CDR3 contains 13 residues. The V gene's germline CDR1 is SEHNR and CDR2 FQNEAQ (reference sequence). Deletions cut 1 base from V and 1 base from J, with 4 bases between. The chain's CDR3 is CASSLGQNTEAFF. The CDR3 nucleotides are TGTGCCAGCAGCTTAGGGCAGAACACTGAAGCTTTCTTT. The whole variable domain, remainder taken from reference TRBV7-9 and TRBJ1-1, is DTGVSQNPRHKITKRGQNVTFRCDPISEHNRLYWYRQTLGQGPEFLTYFQNEAQLEKSRLLSDRFSAERPKGSFSTLEIQRTEQGDSAMYLCASSLGQNTEAFFGQGTRLTVV.

CDR3 bases: TGTGCCAGCAGCCAAGTTTCTAATGAGCAGTTCTTC. Amino acids: CASSQVSNEQFF. V usage is TRBV3-1 (or the pseudogene TRBV3-2) and J usage is TRBJ2-1; no firm D call. This CDR3 comprises 12 residues. Germline V gene lookup returns CDR1 LGHDT and CDR2 YNNKEL (reference sequence). With 1 base removed from V and 7 bases from J, the gap between germline ends came to 5 bases.

This sequence joins TRBV6-1 and TRBJ1-1, with 7 bases lining up with TRBD1. The V gene end was trimmed by 2 bases and the J gene end by 6 bases; junction bases not matched to a gene: 12. The CDR3 spans 16 residues. Germline V gene lookup returns CDR1 MNHNS and CDR2 SASEGT. The CDR3, as DNA: TGTGCCAGCAGTGAATTAGTGGCAGGGGGAAGAGCTGAAGCTTTCTTT. As protein: CASSELVAGGRAEAFF.

The genes are TRBV4-2 and TRBJ2-7; D is ambiguous. V lost 1 base, J lost 2 bases, and 9 bases lay in between. Germline CDR1 LGHNA, CDR2 YNFKEQ. The CDR3 runs to 14 residues. The CDR3 loop reads CASSQASTAYEQYF. The CDR3 coding sequence is TGTGCCAGCAGCCAAGCAAGCACGGCCTACGAGCAGTACTTC.

This chain links TRBV19 with TRBJ1-3, with D unresolved. Per germline, CDR1 LNHDA and CDR2 SQIVND (reference sequence). Trimming took off 5 bases at V and 0 bases at J, with 14 bases between the two ends. CDR3 length equals 16 residues. The DNA of the CDR3 is TGTGCCAGTAGTCTCCAAGGACGGGACTCTGGAAACACCATATATTTT. Protein: CASSLQGRDSGNTIYF.

V gene TRBV5-1 combines with J gene TRBJ2-7, with 8 bases identical to TRBD1. Trimming at V came to 0 bases and at J to 1 base, leaving 0 bases not matched to a gene. The CDR3 has 14 residues. CDR1 is SGHRS and CDR2 is YFSETQ in the germline V gene. This chain's CDR3 is CASSLDRGSYEQYF. Written as DNA, the CDR3 is TGCGCCAGCAGCTTGGACAGGGGGTCCTACGAGCAGTACTTC.

The V and J genes are TRBV29-1 and TRBJ2-5, with 7 bases aligning to TRBD1. V trimming: 4 bases; J trimming: 3 bases; junction bases outside the gene matches: 8. The CDR3 spans 14 residues. CDR1 SQVTM and CDR2 ANQGSEA come from the germline V gene. CDR3 nucleotides: TGCAGCGTTGCCAGAGGGACAGTAAAAGAGACCCAGTACTTC. This gives the protein CSVARGTVKETQYF.

The V gene is TRBV6-6, the J gene TRBJ2-3; 9 bases are a match to TRBD2. The germline V gene has CDR1 MNHNY and CDR2 SVGAGI (reference sequence). The CDR3 has 15 residues. V was pared by 5 bases and J by 2 bases, with 5 bases of the junction left unmatched. The DNA for the CDR3 is TGTGCCAGCAGTCCCTGGACTAGCGACACAGATACGCAGTATTTT. This codes for CASSPWTSDTDTQYF.

This chain links TRBV5-6 with TRBJ2-7; 8 bases are a match to TRBD2. CDR3 size: 15 residues. Trimming cost V 5 bases and J 4 bases; bases outside gene matches: 11. Per the germline V gene, CDR1 is SGHDT and CDR2 is YYEEEE. This CDR3 is CASSPGTRGAYEQYF. CDR3 nucleotide sequence: TGTGCCAGCAGTCCCGGGACTAGAGGTGCGTACGAGCAGTACTTC. Drawing the rest from reference TRBV5-6 and TRBJ2-7, the complete variable domain is DAGVTQSPTHLIKTRGQQVTLRCSPKSGHDTVSWYQQALGQGPQFIFQYYEEEERQRGNFPDRFSGHQFPNYSSELNVNALLLGDSALYLCASSPGTRGAYEQYFGPGTRLTVT.

The rearrangement links TRBV28 to TRBJ2-7; the D is unclear. Per germline, CDR1 MDHEN and CDR2 SYDVKM. The CDR3 contains 12 residues. Trimming took off 2 bases at V and 3 bases at J, with 5 bases between the two ends. This CDR3 is CASSLDSYEQYF. CDR3 nucleotide sequence: TGTGCCAGCAGTTTAGATAGCTACGAGCAGTACTTC.

The chain is built from TRBV5-4 and TRBJ2-7, with 8 bases that match TRBD1. Germline trimming cut 4 bases from V and 2 bases from J; bases unmatched to any gene: 11. CDR1 and CDR2 from the germline V gene are SGHNT and YYREEE (reference sequence). This CDR3 has 16 amino acids. CDR3 loop: CASSNGQGSMAYEQYF. CDR3 DNA: TGTGCCAGCAGCAACGGACAGGGCTCCATGGCCTACGAGCAGTACTTC.

This clone was counted a single time. The V and J genes are TRBV5-4 and TRBJ2-7; TRBD2 aligns across 11 bases. Germline V gene sequence: CDR1 SGHNT, CDR2 YYREEE (reference sequence). The CDR3 totals 15 residues. V dropped 4 bases and J dropped 5; count of bases not matched to a gene: 8. The DNA of the CDR3 is TGTGCCAGCAGCACCACTAGCGGGGGCAACCACGAGCAGTACTTC. It yields the protein CASSTTSGGNHEQYF.